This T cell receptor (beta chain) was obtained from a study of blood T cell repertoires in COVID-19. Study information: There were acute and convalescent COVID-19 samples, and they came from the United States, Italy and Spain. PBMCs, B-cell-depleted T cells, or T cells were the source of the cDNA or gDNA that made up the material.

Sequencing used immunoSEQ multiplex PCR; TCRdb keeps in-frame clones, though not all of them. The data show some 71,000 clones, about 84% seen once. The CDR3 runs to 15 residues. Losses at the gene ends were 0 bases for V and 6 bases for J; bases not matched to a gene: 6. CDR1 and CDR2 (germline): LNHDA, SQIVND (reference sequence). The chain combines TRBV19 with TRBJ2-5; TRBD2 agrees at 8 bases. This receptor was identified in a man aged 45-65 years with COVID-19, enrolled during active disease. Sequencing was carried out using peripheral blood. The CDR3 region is CASSIEGSGGQTQYF. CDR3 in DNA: TGTGCCAGTAGTATAGAGGGCAGCGGGGGACAGACCCAGTACTTC.